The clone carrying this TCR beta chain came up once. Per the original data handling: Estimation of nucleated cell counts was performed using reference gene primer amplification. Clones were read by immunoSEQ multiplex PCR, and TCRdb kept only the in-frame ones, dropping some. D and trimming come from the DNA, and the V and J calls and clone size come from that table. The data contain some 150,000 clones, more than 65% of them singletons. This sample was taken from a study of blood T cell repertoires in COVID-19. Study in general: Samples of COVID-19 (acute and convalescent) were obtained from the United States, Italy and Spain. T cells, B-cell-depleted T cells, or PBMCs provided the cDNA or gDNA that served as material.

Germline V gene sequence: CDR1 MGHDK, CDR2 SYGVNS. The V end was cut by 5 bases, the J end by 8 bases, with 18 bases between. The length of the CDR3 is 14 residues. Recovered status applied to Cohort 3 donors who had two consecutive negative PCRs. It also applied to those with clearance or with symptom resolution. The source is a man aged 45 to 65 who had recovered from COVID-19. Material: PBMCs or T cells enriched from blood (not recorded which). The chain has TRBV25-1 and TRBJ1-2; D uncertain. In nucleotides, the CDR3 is TGTGCCAGCAGTATTTCGGGGAATGCGGTGGGCTACACCTTC. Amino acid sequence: CASSISGNAVGYTF.